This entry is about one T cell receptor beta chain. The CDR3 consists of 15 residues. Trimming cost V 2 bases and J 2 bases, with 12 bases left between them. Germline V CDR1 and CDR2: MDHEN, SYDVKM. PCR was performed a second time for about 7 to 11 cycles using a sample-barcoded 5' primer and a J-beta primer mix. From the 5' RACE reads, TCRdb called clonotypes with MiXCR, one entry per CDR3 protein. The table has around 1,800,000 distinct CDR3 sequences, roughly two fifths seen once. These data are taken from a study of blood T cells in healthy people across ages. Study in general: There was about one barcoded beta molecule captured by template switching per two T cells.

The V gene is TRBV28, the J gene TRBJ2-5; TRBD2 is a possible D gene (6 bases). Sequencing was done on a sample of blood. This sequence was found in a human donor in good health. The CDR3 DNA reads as TGTGCCAGCAGTTTAGAAGGGGACTTTCAAGAGACCCAGTACTTC. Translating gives CASSLEGDFQETQYF.